The 18 T cell receptor beta chains presented below share a single source sample, sequenced in a study of blood T cell repertoires in COVID-19. Generated by immunoSEQ multiplex PCR, the TCRdb table keeps only in-frame clones and is missing some. The sample holds about 210,000 clones; around three quarters are singletons and the top ten take about 7%. Sequencing used peripheral blood. The receptors come from a woman between 65 and 79 years old with acute or convalescent COVID-19.

The chain links TRBV25-1 to TRBJ1-4; D is perhaps TRBD1 (6 bases). Germline CDR1 reads MGHDK; CDR2 reads SYGVNS. The V end lost 4 bases, the J end lost 0 bases, and 12 bases lay between the germline ends. CDR3 length: 16 amino acids. CDR3 DNA: TGTGCCAGCAGTGTCCCCGGGGGGCCAACTAATGAAAAACTGTTTTTT. It codes for CASSVPGGPTNEKLFF. The full variable domain, completed using reference TRBV25-1 and TRBJ1-4, is EADIYQTPRYLVIGTGKKITLECSQTMGHDKMYWYQQDPGMELHLIHYSYGVNSTEKGDLSSESTVSRIRTEHFPLTLESARPSHTSQYLCASSVPGGPTNEKLFFGSGTQLSVL.

Turning to this clone: The junction shows a germline mismatch at one end, possibly a read error. V gene TRBV24-1 combines with J gene TRBJ2-3; 7 bases agree with TRBD1. This CDR3 is 13 amino acids long. From germline, CDR1 is KGHDR and CDR2 SFDVKD. CDR3 sequence: CATRGARTGTQYF. CDR3 bases: TGTGCCACCAGGGGGGCACGGACAGGTACGCAGTATTTT.

The chain joins TRBV5-1 to TRBJ2-7; possible D gene TRBD1, 6 bases. Germline V gives CDR1 SGHRS, CDR2 YFSETQ. Trimming cost V 0 bases and J 5 bases, with 12 bases left between them. This CDR3 region has 14 residues. The CDR3 loop is CASSLGQGWNEQYF. The CDR3 bases are TGCGCCAGCAGCTTGGGGCAGGGGTGGAACGAGCAGTACTTC.

The rearrangement joins TRBV10-2 to TRBJ2-3, with TRBD2 matching 10 bases. The CDR3 covers 17 residues. Germline lookup yields CDR1 WSHSY and CDR2 SAAADI. V gave up 6 bases and J gave up 1 base; unmatched junction bases: 10. CDR3 nucleotide sequence: TGCGCCAGCAGCGTTAGTCCCGGGACTAGCGGCACAGATACGCAGTATTTT. Its translation: CASSVSPGTSGTDTQYF.

The chain links TRBV7-2 to TRBJ2-1; 8 nucleotides line up with TRBD2. Germline V gene lookup returns CDR1 SGHTA and CDR2 FQGNSA. The length of the CDR3 is 16 residues. After removal of 1 base from V and 8 bases from J, the junction contained 10 bases not matched to a gene. The CDR3 spells CASSLVPAGGEYEQFF. The CDR3 DNA reads as TGTGCCAGCAGCTTAGTCCCGGCGGGAGGAGAGTATGAGCAGTTCTTC.

The rearrangement uses TRBV7-2 and TRBJ1-6, with 7 bases identical to TRBD1. The germline V gene has CDR1 SGHTA and CDR2 FQGNSA. The CDR3 is 15 amino acids. The V gene end was trimmed by 3 bases and the J gene end by 10 bases; junction bases not matched to a gene: 9. The chain's CDR3 is CASSFVRDRLSPLHF. In DNA, the CDR3 is TGTGCCAGCAGCTTTGTTCGGGACAGACTATCACCCCTCCACTTT. The full variable domain, rest sourced from reference TRBV7-2 and TRBJ1-6, is GAGVSQSPSNKVTEKGKDVELRCDPISGHTALYWYRQSLGQGLEFLIYFQGNSAPDKSGLPSDRFSAERTGGSVSTLTIQRTQQEDSAVYLCASSFVRDRLSPLHFGNGTRLTVT.

The chain recombines TRBV7-9 with TRBJ2-2; D not certain. The CDR3 has 13 residues. Germline-derived CDR1 and CDR2 are SEHNR and FQNEAQ (reference sequence). The ends were cut back, 4 bases at V and 5 bases at J, with 8 bases in the middle. The CDR3 DNA reads TGTGCCAGCAGCTGGGCACGGACCGGGGAGCTGTTTTTT. It specifies CASSWARTGELFF.

This clone was detected a few times. The chain combines TRBV7-2 with TRBJ2-2; possible D gene TRBD2, 6 bases. The CDR3 length is 14 residues. Germline values: CDR1 SGHTA, CDR2 FQGNSA. Trimming took off 3 bases at V and 4 bases at J, with 9 bases between the two ends. CDR3: CASSLRDVTGELFF. For the CDR3, the DNA is TGTGCCAGCAGCTTGCGGGACGTCACCGGGGAGCTGTTTTTT. Filled out from reference TRBV7-2 and TRBJ2-2, the complete variable domain reads GAGVSQSPSNKVTEKGKDVELRCDPISGHTALYWYRQSLGQGLEFLIYFQGNSAPDKSGLPSDRFSAERTGGSVSTLTIQRTQQEDSAVYLCASSLRDVTGELFFGEGSRLTVL.

The chain couples TRBV9 to TRBJ1-6, with TRBD1 matching over 10 bases. The CDR3 length is 12 residues. The V and J ends lost 7 bases and 10 bases, in that order; junction bases with no gene match: 2. Germline-derived CDR1 and CDR2 are SGDLS and YYNGEE. The CDR3 loop is CASGTGDSPLHF. The CDR3 DNA reads as TGTGCCAGCGGGACAGGGGACTCACCCCTCCACTTT.

This sequence joins TRBV6-5 and TRBJ1-2, with TRBD1 matching over 7 bases. The V gene's germline CDR1 is MNHEY and CDR2 SVGAGI. CDR3 size: 15 residues. With 2 bases clipped from V and 7 bases from J, the junction kept 10 bases outside the gene matches. CDR3 coding DNA: TGTGCCAGCAGTTACGACCGGGACAGTCCTATTGGCTACACCTTC. This encodes CASSYDRDSPIGYTF.

The J gene is TRBJ2-7, the V gene TRBV2, with D possibly TRBD1 on 5 matching bases. The germline CDR1 and CDR2 sequences are SNHLY and FYNNEI. V was pared by 10 bases and J by 4 bases, with 17 bases between. The CDR3 is made up of 13 amino acids. CDR3: CATLPGMGYEQYF. The DNA of the CDR3 is TGTGCCACCTTACCAGGGATGGGATACGAGCAGTACTTC.

V gene TRBV5-1 combines with J gene TRBJ2-5; weak D call: TRBD1 (6 bases). V was clipped by 2 bases and J by 5 bases, with 13 bases between them. The CDR3 runs to 14 residues. Germline V gene lookup returns CDR1 SGHRS and CDR2 YFSETQ. The DNA for the CDR3 is TGCGCCAGCAGCTTACAGGGTTCGGGTGAGACCCAGTACTTC. Amino acid sequence: CASSLQGSGETQYF.

CDR3 sequence: CASSLRTSGPTGELFF. CDR3 bases: TGTGCCAGCAGTTTGCGGACTAGTGGCCCCACCGGGGAGCTGTTTTTT. V and J are TRBV27 and TRBJ2-2; 7 nucleotides align to TRBD2. V lost 3 bases, J lost 4 bases, and 8 bases stayed unmatched. Germline V lookup: CDR1 MNHEY, CDR2 SMNVEV (reference sequence). The CDR3 loop spans 16 amino acids.

The chain links TRBV10-1 to TRBJ2-3; 8 bases line up with TRBD1. Germline CDR1 WNHNN, CDR2 SYGVQD (reference sequence). The CDR3 covers 14 residues. Trimming took 4 bases from V and 3 from J; bases not matched to a gene: 3. CDR3 sequence reads: CASSAGQDTDTQYF. The CDR3 bases are TGCGCCAGCAGTGCGGGACAGGATACAGATACGCAGTATTTT.

The V and J genes are TRBV7-2 and TRBJ1-3; D call uncertain. This CDR3 is 14 amino acids long. The V gene lost 4 bases and the J gene lost 1 base, with 8 bases spanning the gap. Germline lookup yields CDR1 SGHTA and CDR2 FQGNSA. CDR3 loop: CASSSSRSGNTIYF. Written as DNA, the CDR3 is TGTGCCAGCAGCTCCTCCAGGTCTGGAAACACCATATATTTT.

The chain couples TRBV6-2 or TRBV6-3 to TRBJ2-5, with D possibly matching TRBD2 (6 bases). The CDR3 sequence is 14 residues long. V was shortened by 2 bases and J by 2 bases, with 9 bases between the two germline ends. Germline V gene data show CDR1 as MNHEY and CDR2 as SVGEGT. CDR3 residues: CASSYPAGQETQYF. The CDR3 DNA is TGTGCCAGCAGTTACCCGGCGGGGCAAGAGACCCAGTACTTC.

This clone was seen a handful of times. CDR3: CAHRDRVDSASMGSSGNTIYF. The DNA of the CDR3 is TGTGCCCATCGGGACAGGGTGGATTCGGCCTCGATGGGCTCCTCTGGAAACACCATATATTTT. The rearrangement joins TRBV3-1 (or the pseudogene TRBV3-2) to TRBJ1-3; TRBD1 matches at 9 bases. Germline CDR1 and CDR2: LGHDT and YNNKEL (reference sequence). J lost 0 bases, V lost 11 bases, and 26 bases had no gene match. The length of the CDR3 is 21 residues.

This chain joins TRBV6-5 and TRBJ2-3; TRBD2 matches 9 bases. Trimming took 3 bases from V and 5 from J; bases not matched to a gene: 6. Germline V gene data show CDR1 as MNHEY and CDR2 as SVGAGI. The CDR3 contains 15 residues. This chain's CDR3 is CASSYGGGAGDTQYF. The CDR3 DNA is TGTGCCAGCAGTTATGGCGGGGGGGCCGGAGATACGCAGTATTTT.